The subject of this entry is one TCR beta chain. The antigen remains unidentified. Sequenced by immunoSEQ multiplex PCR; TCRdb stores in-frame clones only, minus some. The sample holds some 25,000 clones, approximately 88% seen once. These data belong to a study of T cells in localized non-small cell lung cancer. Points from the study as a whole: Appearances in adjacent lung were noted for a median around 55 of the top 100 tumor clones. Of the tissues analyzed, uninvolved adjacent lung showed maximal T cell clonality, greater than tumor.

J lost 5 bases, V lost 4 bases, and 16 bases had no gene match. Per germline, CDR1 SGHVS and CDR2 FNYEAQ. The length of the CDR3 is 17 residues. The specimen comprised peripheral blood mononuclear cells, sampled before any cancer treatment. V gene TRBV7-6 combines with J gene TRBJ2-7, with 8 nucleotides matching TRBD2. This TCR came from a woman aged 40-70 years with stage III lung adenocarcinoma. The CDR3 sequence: CASSSPGGEVAPNEQYF. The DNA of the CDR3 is TGTGCCAGCAGCTCGCCCGGGGGGGAGGTCGCTCCTAACGAGCAGTACTTC.